This TCR beta chain was retrieved from a study of Tregs in tolerant kidney transplant recipients. Notes on the study in general: Biological reproducibility was not directly addressed, but technical replication error appeared minimal.

The V end was cut by 3 bases, the J end by 0 bases, with 6 bases between. CDR1 and CDR2 (germline): MGHDK, SYGVNS. The CDR3 consists of 14 residues. CD4+CD25+CD127- Tregs, CD4+CD25- non-Tregs, CD4 and CD8 cells were sorted. Generated by immunoSEQ multiplex PCR, the TCRdb table keeps only in-frame clones and is missing some. The table includes around 230,000 clones, roughly 84% detected once. To note about this clone: Its antigen remains unidentified.

V gene TRBV25-1 combines with J gene TRBJ2-1; D gene unclear. The sample was CD4+ T cells from blood. This clonotype was obtained from a human donor in good health. DNA of the CDR3: TGTGCCAGCAGTGATTTGCTCTCCTACAATGAGCAGTTCTTC. This encodes CASSDLLSYNEQFF.